Listed here are 10 T cell receptor beta chains from one sample, sequenced in a study of a mutant IDH1 vaccine in newly diagnosed glioma. Time point of the sample: week 35, safety follow-up. Doses of 300 ug of mutant IDH1 20-mer peptide were given with topical imiquimod. No antigen has been assigned to these receptors. Libraries were prepared by immunoSEQ multiplex PCR; TCRdb keeps only in-frame clonotypes and omits some of them. Of tens of thousands of clones in the sample, around 84% are singletons; the top ten hold about 4%. Specimen: PBMCs, collected from a glioma patient whose treatment included an IDH1 peptide vaccine. These receptor sequences come from a young man with glioma.

This chain connects TRBV5-1 to TRBJ2-3, with D perhaps TRBD2 (6 bases). The germline V gene encodes CDR1 SGHRS and CDR2 YFSETQ. The CDR3 length is 16 residues. The ends were cut back, 2 bases at V and 1 base at J, with 14 bases in the middle. The CDR3 here is CASSFLGGEGTDTQYF. CDR3 DNA: TGCGCCAGCAGCTTCTTGGGGGGTGAGGGCACAGATACGCAGTATTTT.

The rearrangement joins TRBV5-8 to TRBJ1-5; D remains ambiguous. This CDR3 spans 15 amino acids. Germline CDR1 and CDR2: SGHTS and YDEGEE. Trimming pared 0 bases from V and 4 bases from J, leaving 11 bases between. The CDR3 here is CASSLVEGQNQPQHF. The CDR3 DNA sequence: TGTGCCAGCAGCTTGGTCGAGGGCCAAAATCAGCCCCAGCATTTT.

This chain uses TRBV10-1 with TRBJ1-2; D perhaps matches TRBD1 (5 bases). V lost 0 bases to trimming and J lost 4 bases, with 9 bases between them. The CDR3 has 14 residues. Germline assignment: CDR1 WNHNN and CDR2 SYGVQD (reference sequence). The CDR3 reads CASSESAGGYGYTF. In nucleotides, the CDR3 is TGCGCCAGCAGTGAGTCCGCGGGGGGCTATGGCTACACCTTC.

This sequence joins TRBV11-2 and TRBJ2-7, with D possibly TRBD2 on 6 matching bases. The CDR3 has 14 residues. CDR1 and CDR2 (germline): SGHAT, FQNNGV. The V end was cut by 5 bases, the J end by 7 bases, with 18 bases between. The CDR3, as DNA: TGTGCCAGCAGCCGATGGGGGGAACTGGGGGAGCAGTACTTC. Translating gives CASSRWGELGEQYF.

The chain combines TRBV6-5 with TRBJ2-5, with D unresolved. This CDR3 region has 16 residues. Trimming cost V 0 bases and J 1 base, with 12 bases left between them. Germline loops: CDR1 MNHEY, CDR2 SVGAGI. The CDR3 is CASSYSNRHPQETQYF. The CDR3 coding sequence is TGTGCCAGCAGTTACTCGAACCGGCATCCCCAAGAGACCCAGTACTTC.

This clone showed up just a few times. This chain uses TRBV27 with TRBJ1-1; tentatively, D is TRBD1 (6 bases). This CDR3 region has 14 residues. Trimming removed 2 bases at V and 7 bases at J, with 14 bases between. Germline values: CDR1 MNHEY, CDR2 SMNVEV (reference sequence). The CDR3 loop reads CASSLIGGRGEAFF. The DNA for the CDR3 is TGTGCCAGCAGTTTAATCGGGGGGCGCGGTGAAGCTTTCTTT.

A few counts support this clone. V is TRBV19 and J is TRBJ2-2; D is unresolved. The CDR3 loop spans 16 amino acids. Trimming took off 6 bases at V and 2 bases at J, with 16 bases between the two ends. Germline lookup yields CDR1 LNHDA and CDR2 SQIVND (reference sequence). The CDR3: CASRDGPGLNTGELFF. CDR3 nucleotide sequence: TGTGCCAGTAGAGATGGCCCTGGATTAAACACCGGGGAGCTGTTTTTT.

The chain combines TRBV27 with TRBJ1-6, with 7 nucleotides matching TRBD1. Germline V lookup: CDR1 MNHEY, CDR2 SMNVEV (reference sequence). The length of the CDR3 is 18 residues. V gave up 6 bases and J gave up 4 bases; unmatched junction bases: 15. CDR3 loop: CASRSLRPRGQYNSPLHF. The DNA of the CDR3 is TGTGCCAGCAGAAGTCTACGTCCACGGGGACAGTATAATTCACCCCTCCACTTT.

This chain joins TRBV5-1 and TRBJ2-5; D is possibly TRBD1 (6 bases). This CDR3 spans 18 amino acids. Trimming removed 0 bases from V and 5 bases from J, with 23 bases in between. Germline V gene sequence: CDR1 SGHRS, CDR2 YFSETQ. CDR3 sequence (DNA): TGCGCCAGCAGCTTGGTAGGGACACTCGCCGGATTCGACGAGACCCAGTACTTC. This translates into CASSLVGTLAGFDETQYF.

This clone came up once. The gene calls are TRBV27 and TRBJ1-1, with D uncertain. Germline loops: CDR1 MNHEY, CDR2 SMNVEV (reference sequence). V was trimmed by 8 bases and J by 1 base, leaving 8 bases between them. This CDR3 has 12 amino acids. The CDR3 reads CASHAGNTEAFF. The CDR3 coding sequence is TGTGCCAGCCACGCCGGGAACACTGAAGCTTTCTTT.